What follows describes a single T cell receptor beta chain. The V gene lost 0 bases and the J gene lost 4 bases, with 7 bases spanning the gap. CDR3 length equals 13 residues. From germline, CDR1 is MNHNY and CDR2 SVGAGI (reference sequence). The record originates from a study of blood T cell repertoires in COVID-19. Overall study context: COVID-19 samples, acute and convalescent, were from the United States, Italy and Spain. PBMCs, B-cell-depleted T cells, or T cells were the source of the cDNA or gDNA that made up the material.

Authors' analysis steps: How many nucleated cells were present was estimated from reference gene primer amplification. Sequencing was performed with immunoSEQ multiplex PCR; in TCRdb, only in-frame clones are kept and a portion is missing. V, J and clone size derive from that table, while D and trimming were established from the DNA sequence. The data contain 200,000 to 300,000 clones, about 88% of them singletons. The sequence derives from a man aged 60 to 75 who had recovered from COVID-19. Sequenced input: peripheral blood. V is TRBV6-6 and J is TRBJ2-7, with no clear D. CDR3 sequence (DNA): TGTGCCAGCAGTTACTCGACTTCGTACGAGCAGTACTTC. Its translation is CASSYSTSYEQYF.